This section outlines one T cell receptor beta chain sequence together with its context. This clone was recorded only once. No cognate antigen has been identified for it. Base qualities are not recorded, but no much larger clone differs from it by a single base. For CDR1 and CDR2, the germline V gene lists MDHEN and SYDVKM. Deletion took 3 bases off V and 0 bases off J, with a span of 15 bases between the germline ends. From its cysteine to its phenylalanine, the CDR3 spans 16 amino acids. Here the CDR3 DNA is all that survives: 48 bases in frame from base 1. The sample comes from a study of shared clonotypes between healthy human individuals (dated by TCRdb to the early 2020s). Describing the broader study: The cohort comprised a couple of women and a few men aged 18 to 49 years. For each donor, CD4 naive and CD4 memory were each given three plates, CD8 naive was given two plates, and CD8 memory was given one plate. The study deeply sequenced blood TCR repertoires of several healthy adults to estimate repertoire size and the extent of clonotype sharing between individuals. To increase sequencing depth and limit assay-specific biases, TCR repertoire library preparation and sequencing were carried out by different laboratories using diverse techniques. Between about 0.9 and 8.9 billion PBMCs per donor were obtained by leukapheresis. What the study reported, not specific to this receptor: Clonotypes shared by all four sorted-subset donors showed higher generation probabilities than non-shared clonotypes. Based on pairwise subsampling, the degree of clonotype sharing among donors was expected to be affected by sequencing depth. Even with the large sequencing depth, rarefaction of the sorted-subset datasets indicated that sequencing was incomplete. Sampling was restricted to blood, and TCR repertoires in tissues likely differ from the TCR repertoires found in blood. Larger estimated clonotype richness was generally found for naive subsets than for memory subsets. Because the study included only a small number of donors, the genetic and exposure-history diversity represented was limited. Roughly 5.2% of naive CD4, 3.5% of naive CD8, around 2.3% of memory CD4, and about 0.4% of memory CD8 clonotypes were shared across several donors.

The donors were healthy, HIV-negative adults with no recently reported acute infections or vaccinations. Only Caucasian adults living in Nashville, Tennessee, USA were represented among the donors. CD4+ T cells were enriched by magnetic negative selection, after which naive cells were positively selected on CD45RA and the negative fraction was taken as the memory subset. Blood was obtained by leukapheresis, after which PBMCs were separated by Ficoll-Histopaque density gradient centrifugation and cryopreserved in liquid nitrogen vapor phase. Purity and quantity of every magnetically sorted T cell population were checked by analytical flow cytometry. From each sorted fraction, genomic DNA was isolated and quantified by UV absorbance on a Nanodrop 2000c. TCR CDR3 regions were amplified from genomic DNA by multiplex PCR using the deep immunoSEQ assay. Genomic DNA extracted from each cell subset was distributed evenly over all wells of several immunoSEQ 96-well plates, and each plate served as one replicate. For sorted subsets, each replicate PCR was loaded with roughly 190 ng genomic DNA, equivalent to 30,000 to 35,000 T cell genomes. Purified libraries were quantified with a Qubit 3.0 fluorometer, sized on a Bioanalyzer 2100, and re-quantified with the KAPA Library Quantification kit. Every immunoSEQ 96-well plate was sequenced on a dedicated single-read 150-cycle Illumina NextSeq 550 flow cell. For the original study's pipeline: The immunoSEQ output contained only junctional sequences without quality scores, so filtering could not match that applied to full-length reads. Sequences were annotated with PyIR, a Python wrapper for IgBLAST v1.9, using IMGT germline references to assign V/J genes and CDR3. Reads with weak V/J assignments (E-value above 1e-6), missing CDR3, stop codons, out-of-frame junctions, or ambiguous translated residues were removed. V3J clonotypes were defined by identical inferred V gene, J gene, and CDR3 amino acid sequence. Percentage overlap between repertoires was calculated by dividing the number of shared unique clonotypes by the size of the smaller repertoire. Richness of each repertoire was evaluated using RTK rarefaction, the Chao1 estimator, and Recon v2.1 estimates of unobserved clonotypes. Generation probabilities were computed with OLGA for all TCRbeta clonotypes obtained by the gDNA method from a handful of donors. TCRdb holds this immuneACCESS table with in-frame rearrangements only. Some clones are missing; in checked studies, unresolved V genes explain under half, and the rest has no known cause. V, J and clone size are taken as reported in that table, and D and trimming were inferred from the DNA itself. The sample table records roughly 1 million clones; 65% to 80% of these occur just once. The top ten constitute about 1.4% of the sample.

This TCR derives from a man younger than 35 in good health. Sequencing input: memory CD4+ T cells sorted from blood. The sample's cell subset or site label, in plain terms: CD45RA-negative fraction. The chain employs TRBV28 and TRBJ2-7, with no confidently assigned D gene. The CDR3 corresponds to CASSFTYQQSSYEQYF. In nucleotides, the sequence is TGTGCCAGCAGTTTTACCTACCAGCAGAGCTCCTACGAGCAGTACTTC.